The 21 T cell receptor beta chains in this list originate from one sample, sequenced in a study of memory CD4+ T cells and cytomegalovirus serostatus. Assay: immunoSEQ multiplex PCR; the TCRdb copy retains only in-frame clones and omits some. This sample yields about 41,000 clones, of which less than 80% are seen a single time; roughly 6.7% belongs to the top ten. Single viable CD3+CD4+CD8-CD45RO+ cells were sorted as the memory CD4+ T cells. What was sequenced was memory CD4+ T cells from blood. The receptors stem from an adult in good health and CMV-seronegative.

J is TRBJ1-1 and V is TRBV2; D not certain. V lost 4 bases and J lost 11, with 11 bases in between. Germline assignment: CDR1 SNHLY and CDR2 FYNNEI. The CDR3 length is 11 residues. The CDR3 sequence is CASSVYKLAFF. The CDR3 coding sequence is TGTGCCAGCAGTGTATATAAATTGGCTTTCTTT.

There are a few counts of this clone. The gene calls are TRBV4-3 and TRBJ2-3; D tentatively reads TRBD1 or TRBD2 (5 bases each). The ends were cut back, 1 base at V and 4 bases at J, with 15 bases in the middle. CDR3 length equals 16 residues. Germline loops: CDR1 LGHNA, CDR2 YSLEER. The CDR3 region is CASSQGEAGTPDTQYF. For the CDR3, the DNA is TGCGCCAGCAGCCAAGGCGAGGCAGGGACCCCAGATACGCAGTATTTT.

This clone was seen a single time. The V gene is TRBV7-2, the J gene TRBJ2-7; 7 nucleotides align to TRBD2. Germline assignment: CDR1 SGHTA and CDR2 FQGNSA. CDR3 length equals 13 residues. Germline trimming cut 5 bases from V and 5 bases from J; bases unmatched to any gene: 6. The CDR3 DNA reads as TGTGCCAGCAGCGGGAGGGTGGGCAACGAGCAGTACTTC. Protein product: CASSGRVGNEQYF.

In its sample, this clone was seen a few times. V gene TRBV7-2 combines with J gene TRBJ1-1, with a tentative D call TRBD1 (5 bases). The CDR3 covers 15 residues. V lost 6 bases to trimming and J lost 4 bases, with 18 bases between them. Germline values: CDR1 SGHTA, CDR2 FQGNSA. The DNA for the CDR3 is TGTGCCAGCAGTTTGTTTCGGGGGTATGGCACTGAAGCTTTCTTT. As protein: CASSLFRGYGTEAFF. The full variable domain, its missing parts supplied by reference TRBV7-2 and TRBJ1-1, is GAGVSQSPSNKVTEKGKDVELRCDPISGHTALYWYRQSLGQGLEFLIYFQGNSAPDKSGLPSDRFSAERTGGSVSTLTIQRTQQEDSAVYLCASSLFRGYGTEAFFGQGTRLTVV.

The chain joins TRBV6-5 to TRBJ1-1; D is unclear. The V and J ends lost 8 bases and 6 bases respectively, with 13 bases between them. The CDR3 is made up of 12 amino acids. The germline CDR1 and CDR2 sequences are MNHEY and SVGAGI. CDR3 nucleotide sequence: TGTGCCAGCTCCCCGGGCTTTCCTGAAGCTTTCTTT. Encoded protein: CASSPGFPEAFF.

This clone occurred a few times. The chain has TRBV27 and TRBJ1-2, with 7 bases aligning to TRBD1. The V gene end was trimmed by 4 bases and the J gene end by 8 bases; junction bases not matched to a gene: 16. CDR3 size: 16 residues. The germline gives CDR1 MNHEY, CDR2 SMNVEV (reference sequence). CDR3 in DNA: TGTGCCAGCAGTTCATTAGCCAACTCAGGGACAGTAGGCTACACCTTC. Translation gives CASSSLANSGTVGYTF.

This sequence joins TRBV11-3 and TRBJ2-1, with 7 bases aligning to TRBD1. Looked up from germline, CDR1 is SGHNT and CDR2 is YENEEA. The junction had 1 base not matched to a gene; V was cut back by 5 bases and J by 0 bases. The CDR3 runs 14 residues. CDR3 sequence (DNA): TGTGCCAGCAGCCGGGACAGCTCCTACAATGAGCAGTTCTTC. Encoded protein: CASSRDSSYNEQFF.

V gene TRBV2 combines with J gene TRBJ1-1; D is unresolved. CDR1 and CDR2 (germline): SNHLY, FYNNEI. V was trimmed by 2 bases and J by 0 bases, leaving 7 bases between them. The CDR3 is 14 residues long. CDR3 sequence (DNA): TGTGCCAGCAGTGAATGGGGAATGAACACTGAAGCTTTCTTT. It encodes CASSEWGMNTEAFF.

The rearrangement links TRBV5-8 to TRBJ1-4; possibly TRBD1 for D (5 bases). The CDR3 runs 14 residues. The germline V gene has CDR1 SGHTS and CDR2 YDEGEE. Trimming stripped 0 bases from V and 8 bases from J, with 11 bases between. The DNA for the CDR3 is TGTGCCAGCAGCTTGGGGACATGGAGAGAAAAACTGTTTTTT. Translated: CASSLGTWREKLFF.

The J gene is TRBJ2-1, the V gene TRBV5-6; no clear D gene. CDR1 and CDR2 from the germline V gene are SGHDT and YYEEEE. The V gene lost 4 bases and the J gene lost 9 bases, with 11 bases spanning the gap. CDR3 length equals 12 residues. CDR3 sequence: CASSPGRVEQFF. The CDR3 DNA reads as TGTGCCAGCAGCCCGGGTAGGGTTGAGCAGTTCTTC.

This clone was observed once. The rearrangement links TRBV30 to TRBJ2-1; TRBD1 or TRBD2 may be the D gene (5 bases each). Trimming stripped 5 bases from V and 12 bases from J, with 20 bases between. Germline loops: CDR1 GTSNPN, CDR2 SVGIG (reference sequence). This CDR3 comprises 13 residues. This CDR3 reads CAWAGLSRVGQFF. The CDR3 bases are TGTGCCTGGGCAGGACTGAGCAGGGTAGGGCAGTTCTTC.

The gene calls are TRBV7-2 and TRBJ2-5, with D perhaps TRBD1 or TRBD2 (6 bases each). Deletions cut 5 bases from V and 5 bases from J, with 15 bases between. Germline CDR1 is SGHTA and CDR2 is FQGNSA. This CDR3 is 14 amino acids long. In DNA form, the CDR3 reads TGTGCCAGCAGCCCTGTGGGGGCGGGGGAGACCCAGTACTTC. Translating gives CASSPVGAGETQYF.

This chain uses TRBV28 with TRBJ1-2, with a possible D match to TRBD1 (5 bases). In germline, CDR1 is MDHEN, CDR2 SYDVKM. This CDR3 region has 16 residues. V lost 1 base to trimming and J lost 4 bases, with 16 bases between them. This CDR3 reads CASSLSYRSARYGYTF. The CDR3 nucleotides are TGTGCCAGCAGTTTATCGTACAGGTCCGCCCGCTATGGCTACACCTTC.

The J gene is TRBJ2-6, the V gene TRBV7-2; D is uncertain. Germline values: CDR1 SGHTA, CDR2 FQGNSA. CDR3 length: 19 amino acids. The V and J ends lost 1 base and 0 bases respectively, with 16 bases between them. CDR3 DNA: TGTGCCAGCAGCTTAGTCGTCTTCCAAAAGAGCTCTGGGGCCAACGTCCTGACTTTC. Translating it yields CASSLVVFQKSSGANVLTF.

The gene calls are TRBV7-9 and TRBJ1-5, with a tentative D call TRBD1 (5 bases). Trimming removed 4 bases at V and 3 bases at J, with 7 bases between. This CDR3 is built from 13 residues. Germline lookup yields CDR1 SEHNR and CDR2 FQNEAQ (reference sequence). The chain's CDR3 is CASSSGDNQPQHF. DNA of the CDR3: TGTGCCAGCAGCTCGGGGGACAATCAGCCCCAGCATTTT. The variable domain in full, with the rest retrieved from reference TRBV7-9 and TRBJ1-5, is DTGVSQNPRHKITKRGQNVTFRCDPISEHNRLYWYRQTLGQGPEFLTYFQNEAQLEKSRLLSDRFSAERPKGSFSTLEIQRTEQGDSAMYLCASSSGDNQPQHFGDGTRLSIL.

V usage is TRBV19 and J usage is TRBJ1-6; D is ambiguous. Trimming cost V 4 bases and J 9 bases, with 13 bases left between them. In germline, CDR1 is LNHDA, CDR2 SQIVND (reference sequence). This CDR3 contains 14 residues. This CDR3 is CASSTTPEGSPLHF. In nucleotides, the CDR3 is TGTGCCAGTAGTACGACACCGGAGGGTTCACCCCTCCACTTT.

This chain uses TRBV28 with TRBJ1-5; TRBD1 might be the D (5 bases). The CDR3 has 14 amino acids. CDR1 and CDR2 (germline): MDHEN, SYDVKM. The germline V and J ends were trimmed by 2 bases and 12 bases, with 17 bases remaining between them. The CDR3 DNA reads TGTGCCAGCAGTTTAAGATATTCTATCGGACACCAGCATTTT. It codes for CASSLRYSIGHQHF.

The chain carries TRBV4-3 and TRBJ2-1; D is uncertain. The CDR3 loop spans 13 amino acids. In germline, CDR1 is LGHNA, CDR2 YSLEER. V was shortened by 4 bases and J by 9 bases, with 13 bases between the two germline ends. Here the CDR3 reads CASSRVKGSEQFF. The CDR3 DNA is TGCGCCAGCAGCCGAGTGAAAGGAAGTGAGCAGTTCTTC.

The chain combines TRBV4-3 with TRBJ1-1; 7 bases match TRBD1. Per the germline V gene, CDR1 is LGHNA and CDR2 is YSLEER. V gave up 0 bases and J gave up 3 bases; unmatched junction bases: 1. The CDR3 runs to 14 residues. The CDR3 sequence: CASSQEGGYTEAFF. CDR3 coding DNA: TGCGCCAGCAGCCAAGAAGGGGGCTACACTGAAGCTTTCTTT.

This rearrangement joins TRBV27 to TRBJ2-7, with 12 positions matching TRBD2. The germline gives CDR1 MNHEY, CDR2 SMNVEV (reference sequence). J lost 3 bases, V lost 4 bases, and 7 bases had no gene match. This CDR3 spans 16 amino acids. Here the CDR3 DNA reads TGTGCCAGCAGTTCCCGGACTAGCGGGAATTTCTACGAGCAGTACTTC. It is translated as CASSSRTSGNFYEQYF.

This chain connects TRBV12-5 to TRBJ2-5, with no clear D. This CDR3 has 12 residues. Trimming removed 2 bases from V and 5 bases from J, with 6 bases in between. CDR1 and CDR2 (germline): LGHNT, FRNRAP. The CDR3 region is CASGLSLETQYF. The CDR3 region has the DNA TGTGCTAGTGGTTTGAGCCTGGAGACCCAGTACTTC.